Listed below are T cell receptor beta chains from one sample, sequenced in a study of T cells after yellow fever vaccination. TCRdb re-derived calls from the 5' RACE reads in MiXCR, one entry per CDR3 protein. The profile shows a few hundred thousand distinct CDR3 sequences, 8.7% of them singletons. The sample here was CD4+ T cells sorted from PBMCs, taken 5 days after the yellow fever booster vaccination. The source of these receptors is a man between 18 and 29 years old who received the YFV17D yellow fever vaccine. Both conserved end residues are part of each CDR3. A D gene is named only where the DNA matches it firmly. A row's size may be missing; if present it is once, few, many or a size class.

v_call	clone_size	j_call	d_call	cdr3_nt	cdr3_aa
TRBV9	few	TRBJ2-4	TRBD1	TGTGCCAGCAGCGCGACAGGGAAAAACATTCAGTACTTC	CASSATGKNIQYF
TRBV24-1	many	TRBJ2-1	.	TGTGCCACCAGTGATTTGGGATCCCGGGAGAATGAGCAGTTCTTC	CATSDLGSRENEQFF
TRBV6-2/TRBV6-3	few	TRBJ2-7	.	TGTGCCAGCAGTTACACTAGGGACTACGAGCAGTACTTC	CASSYTRDYEQYF
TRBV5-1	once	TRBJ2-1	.	TGCGCCAGCAGCTTGAAGCAGGTCAGCTCCTACAATGAGCAGTTCTTC	CASSLKQVSSYNEQFF
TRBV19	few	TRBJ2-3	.	TGTGCCAGTAGTCTTGCGGCTGCAACTAGCACAGATACGCAGTATTTT	CASSLAAATSTDTQYF
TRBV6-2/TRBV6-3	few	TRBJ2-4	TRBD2	TGTGCCAGCAGAACCACTAGCGCCGGTGACATTCAGTACTTC	CASRTTSAGDIQYF
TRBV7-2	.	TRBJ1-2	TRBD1	TGTGCCAGCAGCTCCGGACAGGGAAAAAGTGGTTACACCTTC	CASSSGQGKSGYTF
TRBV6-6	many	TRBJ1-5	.	TGTGCCAGCAGTTACCCTGGGCTGGGGGAGGGGAATCAGCCCCAGCATTTT	CASSYPGLGEGNQPQHF
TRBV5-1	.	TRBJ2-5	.	TGCGCCAGCAGCCAAGGAAGAGGTAGTCAAGAGACCCAGTACTTC	CASSQGRGSQETQYF
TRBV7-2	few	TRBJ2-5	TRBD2	TGTGCCAGCAGCACGGGACTAGCACGGGAGACCCAGTACTTC	CASSTGLARETQYF
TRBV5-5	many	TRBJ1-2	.	TGTGCCAGCAGCTGGAGGATGGCCCAGGCCGCGCCTGATGGCTACACCTTC	CASSWRMAQAAPDGYTF
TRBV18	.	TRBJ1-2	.	TGTGCCAGCTCACCAGGGACGGCAAGTAACTATGGCTACACCTTC	CASSPGTASNYGYTF
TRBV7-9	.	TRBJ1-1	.	TGTGCCAGCAGCTTAATGATAGGGACTGAAGCTTTCTTT	CASSLMIGTEAFF
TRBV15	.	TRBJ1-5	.	TGTGCCACCAGCAACCGGGACACCCCTAGCAATCAGCCCCAGCATTTT	CATSNRDTPSNQPQHF
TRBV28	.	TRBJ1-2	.	TGTGCCAGCAGTTTAGGAGGGACGAATGGCTACACCTTC	CASSLGGTNGYTF